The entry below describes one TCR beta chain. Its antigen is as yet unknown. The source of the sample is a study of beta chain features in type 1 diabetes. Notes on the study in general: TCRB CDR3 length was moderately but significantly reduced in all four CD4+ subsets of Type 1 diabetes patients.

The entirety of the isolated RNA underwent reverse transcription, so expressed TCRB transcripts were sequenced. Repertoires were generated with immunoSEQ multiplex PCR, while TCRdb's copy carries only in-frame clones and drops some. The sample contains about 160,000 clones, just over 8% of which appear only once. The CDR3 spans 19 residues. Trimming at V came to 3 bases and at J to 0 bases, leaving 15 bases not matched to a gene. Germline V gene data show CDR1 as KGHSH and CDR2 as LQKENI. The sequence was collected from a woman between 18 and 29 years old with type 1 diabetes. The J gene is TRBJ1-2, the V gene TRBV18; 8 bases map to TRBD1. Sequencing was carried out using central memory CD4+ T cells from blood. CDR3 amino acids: CASSPPQGASTRTNYGYTF. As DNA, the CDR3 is TGTGCCAGCTCACCTCCCCAGGGGGCGTCTACCCGAACTAACTATGGCTACACCTTC.